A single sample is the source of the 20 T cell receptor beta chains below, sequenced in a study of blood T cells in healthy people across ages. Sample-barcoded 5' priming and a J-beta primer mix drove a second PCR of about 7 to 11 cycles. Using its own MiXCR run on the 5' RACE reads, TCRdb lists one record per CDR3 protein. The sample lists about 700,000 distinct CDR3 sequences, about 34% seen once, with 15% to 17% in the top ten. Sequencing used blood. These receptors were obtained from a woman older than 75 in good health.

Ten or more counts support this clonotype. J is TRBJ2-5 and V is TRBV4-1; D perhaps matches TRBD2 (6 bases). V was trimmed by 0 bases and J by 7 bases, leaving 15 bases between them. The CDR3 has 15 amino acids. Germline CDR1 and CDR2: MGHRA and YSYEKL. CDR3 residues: CASSQEGGGGTTQYF. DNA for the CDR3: TGCGCCAGCAGCCAAGAGGGAGGAGGCGGTACGACCCAGTACTTC.

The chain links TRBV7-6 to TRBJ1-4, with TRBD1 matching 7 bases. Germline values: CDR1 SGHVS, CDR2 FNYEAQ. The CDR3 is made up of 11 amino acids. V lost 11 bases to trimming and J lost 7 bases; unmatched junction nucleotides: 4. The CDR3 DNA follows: TGTGCCTCCAGGGGGGCTGAAAAACTGTTTTTT. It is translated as CASRGAEKLFF.

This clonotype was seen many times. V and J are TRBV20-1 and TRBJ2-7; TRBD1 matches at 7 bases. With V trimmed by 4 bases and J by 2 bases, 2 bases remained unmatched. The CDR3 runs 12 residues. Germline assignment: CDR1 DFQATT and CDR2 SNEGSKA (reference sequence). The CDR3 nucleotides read TGCAGTGCTACCGGGACAGCCTACGAGCAGTACTTC. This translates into CSATGTAYEQYF.

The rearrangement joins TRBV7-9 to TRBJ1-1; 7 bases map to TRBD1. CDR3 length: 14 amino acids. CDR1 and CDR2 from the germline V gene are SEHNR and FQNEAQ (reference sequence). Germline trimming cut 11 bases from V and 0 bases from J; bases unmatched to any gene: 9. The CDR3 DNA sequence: TGTGCCCCAGAGGGGGCTGACATGAACACTGAAGCTTTCTTT. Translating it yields CAPEGADMNTEAFF.

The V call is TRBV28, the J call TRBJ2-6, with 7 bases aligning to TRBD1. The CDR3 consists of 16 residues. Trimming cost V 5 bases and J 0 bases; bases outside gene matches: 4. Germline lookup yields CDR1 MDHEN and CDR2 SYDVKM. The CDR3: CASSITGASGANVLTF. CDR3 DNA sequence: TGTGCCAGCAGTATTACAGGGGCCTCTGGGGCCAACGTCCTGACTTTC.

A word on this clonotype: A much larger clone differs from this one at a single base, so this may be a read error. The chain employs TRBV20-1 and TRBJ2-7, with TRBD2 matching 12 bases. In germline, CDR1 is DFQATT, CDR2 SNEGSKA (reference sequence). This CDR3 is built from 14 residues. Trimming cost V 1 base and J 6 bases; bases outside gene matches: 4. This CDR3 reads CSARGGLAGSEQYF. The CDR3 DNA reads TGCAGTGCTAGAGGCGGACTAGCGGGGAGCGAGCAGTACTTC.

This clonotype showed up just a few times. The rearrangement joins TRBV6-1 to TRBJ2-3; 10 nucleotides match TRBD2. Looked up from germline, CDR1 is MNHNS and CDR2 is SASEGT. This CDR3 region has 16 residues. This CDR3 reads CVGMKSSGSRTDTQYF. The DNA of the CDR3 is TGTGTCGGCATGAAGTCTAGCGGGAGCCGCACAGATACGCAGTATTTT.

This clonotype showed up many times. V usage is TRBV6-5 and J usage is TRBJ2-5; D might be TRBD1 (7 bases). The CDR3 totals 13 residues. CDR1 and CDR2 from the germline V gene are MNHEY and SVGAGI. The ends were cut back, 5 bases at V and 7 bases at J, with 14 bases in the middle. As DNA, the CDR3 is TGTGCCAGCAGTACCAGGGGGGACGGGACCCAGTACTTC. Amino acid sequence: CASSTRGDGTQYF.

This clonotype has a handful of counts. CDR3 sequence (DNA): TGTGCCAGCAGCTTAGCTTTGGAGTCGGAGCCCCAGCATTTT. Encoded protein: CASSLALESEPQHF. V gene TRBV7-9 combines with J gene TRBJ1-5; D gene ambiguous. This CDR3 contains 14 residues. Germline V lookup: CDR1 SEHNR, CDR2 FQNEAQ (reference sequence). The V end was cut by 0 bases, the J end by 8 bases, with 11 bases between.

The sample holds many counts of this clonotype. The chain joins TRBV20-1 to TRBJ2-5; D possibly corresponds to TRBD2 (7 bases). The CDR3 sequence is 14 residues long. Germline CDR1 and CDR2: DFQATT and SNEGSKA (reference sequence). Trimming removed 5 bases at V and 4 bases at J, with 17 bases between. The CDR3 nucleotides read TGCAGTGCTTCCCCCGCAGGGGAGGGAGAGACCCAGTACTTC. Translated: CSASPAGEGETQYF.

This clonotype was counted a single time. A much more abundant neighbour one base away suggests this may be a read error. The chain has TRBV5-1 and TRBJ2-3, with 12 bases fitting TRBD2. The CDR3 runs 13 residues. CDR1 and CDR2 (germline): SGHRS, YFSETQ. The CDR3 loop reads CATRLAGADTHYF. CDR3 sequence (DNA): TGCGCCACCCGACTAGCGGGGGCAGATACGCATTATTTT.

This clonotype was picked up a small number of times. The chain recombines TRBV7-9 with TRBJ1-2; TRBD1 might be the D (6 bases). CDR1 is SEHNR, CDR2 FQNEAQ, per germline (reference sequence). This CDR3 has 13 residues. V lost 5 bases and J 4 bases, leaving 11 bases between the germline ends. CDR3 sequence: CASSHRVGYGYTF. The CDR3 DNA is TGTGCCAGCAGCCACAGGGTTGGCTATGGCTACACCTTC.

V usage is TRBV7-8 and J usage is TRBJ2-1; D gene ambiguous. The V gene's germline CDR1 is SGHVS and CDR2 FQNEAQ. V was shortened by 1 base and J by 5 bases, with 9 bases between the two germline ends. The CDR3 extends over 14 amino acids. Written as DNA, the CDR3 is TGTGCCAGCAGCTTAGGTGAGCGCAACAATGAGCAGTTCTTC. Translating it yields CASSLGERNNEQFF.

CDR3 DNA sequence: TGTGCCAGCTCACCAGGGTTCTCGATAGCCAAAAACATTCAGTACTTC. This encodes CASSPGFSIAKNIQYF. V usage is TRBV18 and J usage is TRBJ2-4; D call uncertain. V was clipped by 2 bases and J by 0 bases, with 11 bases between them. The CDR3 totals 16 residues. Germline CDR1 and CDR2: KGHSH and LQKENI.

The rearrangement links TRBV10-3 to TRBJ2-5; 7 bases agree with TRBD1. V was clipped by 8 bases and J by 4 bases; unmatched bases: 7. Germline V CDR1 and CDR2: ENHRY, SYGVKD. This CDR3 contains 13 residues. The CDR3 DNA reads TGTGCCATCGGAGACAGGGAGAGAGAGACCCAGTACTTC. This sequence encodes CAIGDRERETQYF.

DNA of the CDR3: TGCGCCAGCAGCATCGGGCCGACAGGGGCCTCAATCTACGAGCAGTACTTC. Translation gives CASSIGPTGASIYEQYF. The chain is built from TRBV5-1 and TRBJ2-7; TRBD1 agrees at 8 bases. The CDR3 has 17 amino acids. Germline trimming cut 4 bases from V and 3 bases from J; bases unmatched to any gene: 15. CDR1 is SGHRS and CDR2 is YFSETQ in the germline V gene.

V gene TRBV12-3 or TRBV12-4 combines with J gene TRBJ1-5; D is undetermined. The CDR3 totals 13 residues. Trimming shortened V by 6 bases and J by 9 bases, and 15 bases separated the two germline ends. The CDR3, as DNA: TGTGCCAGCAGATCCCGGACGGGTTCGCCCCAGCATTTT. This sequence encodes CASRSRTGSPQHF.

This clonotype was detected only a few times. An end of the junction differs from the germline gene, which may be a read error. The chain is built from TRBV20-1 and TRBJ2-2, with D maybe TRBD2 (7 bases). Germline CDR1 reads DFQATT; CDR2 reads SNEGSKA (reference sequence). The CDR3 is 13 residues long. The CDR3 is CSARRGGTGERFF. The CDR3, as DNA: TGCAGTGCTAGAAGGGGGGGCACCGGGGAGCGGTTTTTT.

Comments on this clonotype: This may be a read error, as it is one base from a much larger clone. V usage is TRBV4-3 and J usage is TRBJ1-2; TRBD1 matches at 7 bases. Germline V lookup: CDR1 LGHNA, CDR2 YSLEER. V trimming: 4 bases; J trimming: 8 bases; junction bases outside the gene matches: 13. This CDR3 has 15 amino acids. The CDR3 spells CASSPVGEGAEGYTF. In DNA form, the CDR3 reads TGCGCCAGCAGCCCCGTCGGGGAGGGGGCGGAGGGCTACACCTTC.

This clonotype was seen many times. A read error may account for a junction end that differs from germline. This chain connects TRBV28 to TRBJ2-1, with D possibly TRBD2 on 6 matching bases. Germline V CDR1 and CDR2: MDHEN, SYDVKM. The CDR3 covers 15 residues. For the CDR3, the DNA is TGTGCCAGCAGTTTGTCCCGGGACTCCAACAATGAGCAGTTCTTC. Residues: CASSLSRDSNNEQFF.